This TCR beta chain was sequenced in a study of blood T cells in healthy people across ages. Isolating PBMCs gave at least 6 million of these cells per sample. This CDR3 region has 17 residues. V dropped 3 bases and J dropped 1; count of bases not matched to a gene: 9. Germline V gene sequence: CDR1 ENHRY, CDR2 SYGVKD. Primers used in a second PCR of roughly 7 to 11 cycles were a sample-barcoded 5' primer and a J-beta primer mix. TCRdb used MiXCR to reprocess the 5' RACE reads, holding one entry per CDR3 protein. The sample lists approximately 600,000 distinct CDR3 sequences, about 53% occurring once.

Sequencing was performed on blood. J is TRBJ2-5 and V is TRBV10-3; TRBD2 aligns across 9 bases. The TCR comes from a man between 60 and 70 years old in good health. The CDR3 DNA reads as TGTGCCATCAGTGAAAGGGCTAGCGGGGAATCCCAAGAGACCCAGTACTTC. Translation: CAISERASGESQETQYF.